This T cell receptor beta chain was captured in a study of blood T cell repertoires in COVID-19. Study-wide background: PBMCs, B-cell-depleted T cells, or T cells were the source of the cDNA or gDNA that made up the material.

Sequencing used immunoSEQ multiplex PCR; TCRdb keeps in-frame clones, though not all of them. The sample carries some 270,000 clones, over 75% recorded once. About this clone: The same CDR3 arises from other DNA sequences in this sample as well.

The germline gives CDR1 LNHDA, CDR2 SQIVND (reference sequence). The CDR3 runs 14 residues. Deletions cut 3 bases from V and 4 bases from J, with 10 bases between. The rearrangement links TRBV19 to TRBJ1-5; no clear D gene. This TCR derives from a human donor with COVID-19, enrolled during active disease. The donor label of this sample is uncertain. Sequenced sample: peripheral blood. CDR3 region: CASSIRTGNQPQHF. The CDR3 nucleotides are TGTGCCAGTAGTATCAGGACGGGGAATCAGCCCCAGCATTTT.